Listed below are T cell receptor beta chains from one sample, sequenced in a study of molecular identifiers for immune sequencing clone quantification. Using its own MiXCR run on the PCR reads, TCRdb lists one record per CDR3 protein. This table has 490,000 or so distinct CDR3 sequences, about 25% appearing once. Sample: naive CD8+ T cells from blood, with Jurkat cell RNA spiked in. Every receptor here comes from a human donor in good health. Some libraries in this study had Jurkat cell RNA spiked in. Each CDR3 is given with its conserved first and last residue. The D gene is left open where the match is weak. Clone size is given for some rows only: seen once, a few or many times, or a class if the clone is expanded.

V gene: TRBV28
D gene: .
clone size: .
J gene: TRBJ2-1
CDR3 protein: CASSFDFRGMRGRTEQFF
CDR3 DNA: TGTGCCAGCAGTTTTGATTTCAGAGGAATGAGGGGTCGGACTGAGCAGTTCTTC

V gene: TRBV12-3/TRBV12-4
D gene: .
clone size: few
J gene: TRBJ1-5
CDR3 protein: CASSPDDTPQHF
CDR3 DNA: TGTGCCAGCAGTCCTGACGACACCCCCCAGCATTTT

V gene: TRBV4-3
D gene: .
clone size: .
J gene: TRBJ1-3
CDR3 protein: CASSRDFRPSSGNTIYF
CDR3 DNA: TGCGCCAGCAGCCGAGATTTTCGGCCATCGTCTGGAAACACCATATATTTT

V gene: TRBV6-6
D gene: .
clone size: many
J gene: TRBJ1-5
CDR3 protein: CASSDSSNQPQHF
CDR3 DNA: TGTGCCAGCAGTGACAGTAGCAATCAGCCCCAGCATTTT

V gene: TRBV7-7
D gene: .
clone size: .
J gene: TRBJ2-5
CDR3 protein: CASSSGWRETQYF
CDR3 DNA: TGTGCTAGCAGCTCCGGTTGGCGGGAGACCCAGTACTTC

V gene: TRBV30
D gene: .
clone size: few
J gene: TRBJ2-5
CDR3 protein: CAWSGQSQETQYF
CDR3 DNA: TGTGCCTGGAGTGGACAGTCCCAAGAGACCCAGTACTTC

V gene: TRBV2
D gene: .
clone size: .
J gene: TRBJ1-1
CDR3 protein: CASLRGSLKAFF
CDR3 DNA: TGTGCCAGCTTAAGGGGAAGTTTAAAAGCTTTCTTT

V gene: TRBV12-3/TRBV12-4
D gene: .
clone size: .
J gene: TRBJ2-3
CDR3 protein: CASSLAPTGSPDTQYF
CDR3 DNA: TGTGCCAGCAGTTTAGCGCCTACAGGGTCCCCAGATACGCAGTATTTT

V gene: TRBV5-4
D gene: .
clone size: .
J gene: TRBJ1-2
CDR3 protein: CASSAGFSQGPYGYTF
CDR3 DNA: TGTGCCAGCAGCGCCGGATTCTCCCAGGGGCCCTATGGCTACACCTTC

V gene: TRBV11-2
D gene: .
clone size: many
J gene: TRBJ2-5
CDR3 protein: CASRHRDDITQYF
CDR3 DNA: TGTGCCAGCAGACACCGGGACGATATCACCCAGTACTTC

V gene: TRBV28
D gene: .
clone size: few
J gene: TRBJ1-2
CDR3 protein: CASSFDGGYGYTF
CDR3 DNA: TGTGCCAGCAGTTTCGATGGGGGGTATGGCTACACCTTC

V gene: TRBV30
D gene: .
clone size: few
J gene: TRBJ2-1
CDR3 protein: CAWVGQGTYNEQFF
CDR3 DNA: TGTGCCTGGGTAGGGCAGGGTACCTACAATGAGCAGTTCTTC

V gene: TRBV29-1
D gene: TRBD1
clone size: few
J gene: TRBJ1-2
CDR3 protein: CSVVTGGYGYTF
CDR3 DNA: TGCAGCGTTGTGACAGGGGGCTATGGCTACACCTTC

V gene: TRBV4-3
D gene: .
clone size: many
J gene: TRBJ1-1
CDR3 protein: CASSQDLVQSYTEAFF
CDR3 DNA: TGCGCCAGCAGCCAAGATTTAGTACAGTCGTACACTGAAGCTTTCTTT

V gene: TRBV29-1
D gene: TRBD1
clone size: many
J gene: TRBJ1-2
CDR3 protein: CSTSGGADYGYTF
CDR3 DNA: TGCAGCACTTCAGGGGGCGCAGACTATGGCTACACCTTC

V gene: TRBV9
D gene: TRBD2
clone size: .
J gene: TRBJ2-1
CDR3 protein: CASSPGLGSYNEQFF
CDR3 DNA: TGTGCCAGCAGCCCAGGACTAGGAAGCTACAATGAGCAGTTCTTC

V gene: TRBV12-3/TRBV12-4
D gene: .
clone size: few
J gene: TRBJ1-5
CDR3 protein: CASSLDRHSNQPQHF
CDR3 DNA: TGTGCCAGCAGTTTAGACAGGCATAGCAATCAGCCCCAGCATTTT

V gene: TRBV5-6
D gene: .
clone size: few
J gene: TRBJ1-1
CDR3 protein: CATSSGGWTEAFF
CDR3 DNA: TGTGCCACCTCATCCGGGGGGTGGACTGAAGCTTTCTTT

V gene: TRBV27
D gene: TRBD1
clone size: many
J gene: TRBJ2-7
CDR3 protein: CASTLTGAAAYEQYF
CDR3 DNA: TGTGCCAGCACCCTAACAGGGGCCGCAGCTTACGAGCAGTACTTC

V gene: TRBV2
D gene: TRBD2
clone size: .
J gene: TRBJ2-5
CDR3 protein: CASRDSGPQETQYF
CDR3 DNA: TGTGCCAGCAGAGATAGCGGGCCTCAAGAGACCCAGTACTTC

V gene: TRBV6-6
D gene: TRBD2
clone size: once
J gene: TRBJ2-5
CDR3 protein: CASSNLAGANQETRYF
CDR3 DNA: TGTGCCAGCAGTAATCTAGCGGGGGCGAACCAAGAGACCCGGTACTTC

V gene: TRBV6-6
D gene: TRBD2
clone size: few
J gene: TRBJ2-1
CDR3 protein: CASRIGTSGIYNEQFF
CDR3 DNA: TGTGCCAGCAGAATCGGGACTAGCGGGATCTACAATGAGCAGTTCTTC

V gene: TRBV20-1
D gene: .
clone size: .
J gene: TRBJ2-7
CDR3 protein: CSAGGAGAPVEQYF
CDR3 DNA: TGCAGTGCGGGGGGGGCGGGGGCCCCGGTGGAGCAGTACTTC

V gene: TRBV28
D gene: TRBD2
clone size: .
J gene: TRBJ2-7
CDR3 protein: CASSWRGGDLEQYF
CDR3 DNA: TGTGCCAGCAGTTGGCGGGGAGGGGACCTGGAGCAGTACTTC

V gene: TRBV21-1
D gene: .
clone size: many
J gene: TRBJ2-5
CDR3 protein: CASSKAGTEQETQYF
CDR3 DNA: TGTGCCAGCAGCAAAGCAGGGACAGAACAAGAGACCCAGTACTTC

V gene: TRBV7-9
D gene: .
clone size: .
J gene: TRBJ2-7
CDR3 protein: CASSPHGGLLGEQYF
CDR3 DNA: TGTGCCAGCAGCCCTCATGGGGGTCTGCTGGGTGAGCAGTACTTC

V gene: TRBV20-1
D gene: .
clone size: few
J gene: TRBJ2-7
CDR3 protein: CSAEDTETYEQYF
CDR3 DNA: TGCAGTGCCGAGGACACGGAAACCTACGAGCAGTACTTC

V gene: TRBV11-2
D gene: TRBD2
clone size: .
J gene: TRBJ2-3
CDR3 protein: CASSLEAGGPRTQYF
CDR3 DNA: TGTGCCAGCAGCTTAGAAGCGGGAGGGCCGCGTACGCAGTATTTT

V gene: TRBV4-3
D gene: .
clone size: few
J gene: TRBJ2-6
CDR3 protein: CASSQDPPRGSGANVLTF
CDR3 DNA: TGCGCCAGCAGCCAAGATCCCCCACGGGGCTCTGGGGCCAACGTCCTGACTTTC

V gene: TRBV19
D gene: .
clone size: .
J gene: TRBJ2-1
CDR3 protein: CASSKLRPGNEQFF
CDR3 DNA: TGTGCCAGTAGTAAGCTCCGTCCGGGCAATGAGCAGTTCTTC

V gene: TRBV27
D gene: .
clone size: .
J gene: TRBJ1-1
CDR3 protein: CASSPGQSTEAFF
CDR3 DNA: TGTGCCAGCAGCCCCGGACAGTCCACTGAAGCTTTCTTT

V gene: TRBV4-3
D gene: .
clone size: .
J gene: TRBJ2-7
CDR3 protein: CASSQGPGLNYEQYF
CDR3 DNA: TGCGCCAGCAGCCAAGGGCCCGGACTCAACTACGAGCAGTACTTC

V gene: TRBV7-7
D gene: .
clone size: .
J gene: TRBJ2-3
CDR3 protein: CASSPIGDGTNTQYF
CDR3 DNA: TGTGCTAGCAGCCCTATAGGGGACGGCACAAATACGCAGTATTTT

V gene: TRBV6-2/TRBV6-3
D gene: TRBD2
clone size: many
J gene: TRBJ2-2
CDR3 protein: CASTIAGGPNTGELFF
CDR3 DNA: TGTGCCAGCACTATAGCGGGAGGCCCGAACACCGGGGAGCTGTTTTTT

V gene: TRBV29-1
D gene: .
clone size: few
J gene: TRBJ1-1
CDR3 protein: CSVAGTVNTEAFF
CDR3 DNA: TGCAGCGTTGCCGGGACGGTGAACACTGAAGCTTTCTTT

V gene: TRBV30
D gene: TRBD2
clone size: many
J gene: TRBJ2-3
CDR3 protein: CAWSVRAGGLDTQYF
CDR3 DNA: TGTGCCTGGAGTGTACGAGCGGGGGGGTTAGATACGCAGTATTTT

V gene: TRBV27
D gene: .
clone size: .
J gene: TRBJ1-5
CDR3 protein: CASSLSQGENQPQHF
CDR3 DNA: TGTGCCAGCAGTTTATCCCAAGGGGAGAATCAGCCCCAGCATTTT

V gene: TRBV5-3
D gene: TRBD1
clone size: .
J gene: TRBJ2-7
CDR3 protein: CASSFEFRGTDYEQYF
CDR3 DNA: TGTGCCAGCAGCTTCGAATTCAGGGGGACAGACTACGAGCAGTACTTC

V gene: TRBV18
D gene: .
clone size: .
J gene: TRBJ1-1
CDR3 protein: CASSPQTETEAFF
CDR3 DNA: TGTGCCAGCTCACCACAAACGGAAACTGAAGCTTTCTTT

V gene: TRBV7-2
D gene: .
clone size: .
J gene: TRBJ2-5
CDR3 protein: CASSLEARQYQETQYF
CDR3 DNA: TGTGCCAGCAGCTTAGAGGCCAGGCAGTACCAAGAGACCCAGTACTTC

V gene: TRBV6-2/TRBV6-3
D gene: TRBD2
clone size: .
J gene: TRBJ2-2
CDR3 protein: CASSFISGGNTGELFF
CDR3 DNA: TGTGCCAGCAGTTTTATCAGCGGGGGGAACACCGGGGAGCTGTTTTTT

V gene: TRBV7-9
D gene: .
clone size: .
J gene: TRBJ2-2
CDR3 protein: CASSPLGCHGELFF
CDR3 DNA: TGTGCCAGCAGCCCGCTCGGGTGCCACGGGGAGCTGTTTTTT

V gene: TRBV20-1
D gene: .
clone size: many
J gene: TRBJ1-5
CDR3 protein: CSARDGYLLPQHF
CDR3 DNA: TGCAGTGCTCGGGACGGCTATTTGTTACCCCAGCATTTT

V gene: TRBV9
D gene: .
clone size: few
J gene: TRBJ2-3
CDR3 protein: CASSVGGIGADTQYF
CDR3 DNA: TGTGCCAGCAGCGTAGGCGGGATTGGAGCAGATACGCAGTATTTT

V gene: TRBV6-5
D gene: TRBD2
clone size: .
J gene: TRBJ2-5
CDR3 protein: CASSYSMVLAGGPETQYF
CDR3 DNA: TGTGCCAGCAGTTACTCGATGGTGCTAGCGGGAGGGCCTGAGACCCAGTACTTC

V gene: TRBV27
D gene: .
clone size: .
J gene: TRBJ2-3
CDR3 protein: CASSLRVGGVATDTQYF
CDR3 DNA: TGTGCCAGCAGTTTAAGGGTAGGCGGAGTAGCCACAGATACGCAGTATTTT

V gene: TRBV4-2
D gene: .
clone size: few
J gene: TRBJ2-2
CDR3 protein: CASSQGISGELFF
CDR3 DNA: TGTGCCAGCAGCCAAGGAATATCCGGGGAGCTGTTTTTT

V gene: TRBV28
D gene: TRBD2
clone size: few
J gene: TRBJ2-7
CDR3 protein: CASTAGGDDEQYF
CDR3 DNA: TGTGCCAGCACCGCGGGGGGAGACGACGAGCAGTACTTC

V gene: TRBV4-3
D gene: .
clone size: .
J gene: TRBJ1-5
CDR3 protein: CASSQARTYRGNQPQHF
CDR3 DNA: TGCGCCAGCAGCCAAGCTCGGACGTACAGGGGCAATCAGCCCCAGCATTTT

V gene: TRBV29-1
D gene: .
clone size: .
J gene: TRBJ2-1
CDR3 protein: CSVEGGLRFF
CDR3 DNA: TGCAGCGTTGAGGGCGGGTTACGGTTCTTC

V gene: TRBV6-5
D gene: TRBD2
clone size: few
J gene: TRBJ2-1
CDR3 protein: CASSPLAGGLDEQFF
CDR3 DNA: TGTGCCAGCAGCCCGCTAGCGGGAGGGCTGGATGAGCAGTTCTTC

V gene: TRBV4-3
D gene: .
clone size: .
J gene: TRBJ2-7
CDR3 protein: CASSQVASDYEQYF
CDR3 DNA: TGCGCCAGCAGCCAAGTTGCTAGCGACTACGAGCAGTACTTC

V gene: TRBV12-3/TRBV12-4
D gene: TRBD2
clone size: .
J gene: TRBJ2-1
CDR3 protein: CASRPSGRAVNGQFF
CDR3 DNA: TGTGCCAGCAGGCCTAGCGGGAGGGCCGTAAATGGGCAGTTCTTC

V gene: TRBV28
D gene: TRBD1
clone size: few
J gene: TRBJ1-5
CDR3 protein: CASSLTYQDRGDQPQHF
CDR3 DNA: TGTGCCAGCAGTTTAACGTACCAGGACAGGGGCGATCAGCCCCAGCATTTT

V gene: TRBV6-4
D gene: TRBD1
clone size: few
J gene: TRBJ1-5
CDR3 protein: CASSDWTGWSNQPQHF
CDR3 DNA: TGTGCCAGCAGTGACTGGACAGGGTGGAGCAATCAGCCCCAGCATTTT

V gene: TRBV12-3/TRBV12-4
D gene: .
clone size: once
J gene: TRBJ2-1
CDR3 protein: CASSLGGGTRNEQFF
CDR3 DNA: TGTGCCAGCAGTTTAGGAGGGGGTACACGCAATGAGCAGTTCTTC

V gene: TRBV29-1
D gene: TRBD1
clone size: many
J gene: TRBJ2-7
CDR3 protein: CSIWTGPYEQYF
CDR3 DNA: TGCAGCATCTGGACAGGCCCCTACGAGCAGTACTTC

V gene: TRBV19
D gene: TRBD1
clone size: many
J gene: TRBJ2-7
CDR3 protein: CASSMGQGAYEQYF
CDR3 DNA: TGTGCCAGTAGTATGGGACAGGGGGCCTACGAGCAGTACTTC

V gene: TRBV7-9
D gene: .
clone size: few
J gene: TRBJ2-1
CDR3 protein: CASSPRLGQETDEQFF
CDR3 DNA: TGTGCCAGCAGCCCGCGACTAGGGCAAGAGACAGATGAGCAGTTCTTC

V gene: TRBV5-6
D gene: .
clone size: .
J gene: TRBJ2-1
CDR3 protein: CASSSRGEPTYNEQFF
CDR3 DNA: TGTGCCAGCAGCTCGCGGGGCGAACCTACCTACAATGAGCAGTTCTTC